These 25 T cell receptor beta chains originate from one sample sequenced in a study of shared clonotypes between healthy human individuals. Naive CD8 cells lacked CD45RO, underwent positive selection for CCR7 and left out terminally differentiated effector memory CD45RA+ cells. The protocol was immunoSEQ multiplex PCR, while the TCRdb copy is restricted to in-frame clones and leaves out a portion. Among 2 million or so clones listed, just under 95% were seen once. The sample taken for sequencing was naive CD8+ T cells sorted from blood. These receptors were taken from a man between 18 and 35 years old in good health.

A word on this clone: Since the CDR3 does not end with the conserved phenylalanine or tryptophan, this likely comes from a read error. The chain carries TRBV5-1 and TRBJ2-2; tentatively, D is TRBD1 (6 bases). CDR1 and CDR2 from the germline V gene are SGHRS and YFSETQ. The CDR3 has 17 amino acids. Trimming cost V 4 bases and J 0 bases, with 16 bases left between them. In DNA, the CDR3 is TGCGCCAGCAGCGGCTCCGGGACATCGGCGAACACCGGGGAGCTGTTTTGT. As protein: CASSGSGTSANTGELFC.

This chain links TRBV19 with TRBJ1-2; D unresolved. The V gene lost 10 bases and the J gene lost 2 bases, with 11 bases spanning the gap. Germline V gives CDR1 LNHDA, CDR2 SQIVND (reference sequence). CDR3 length: 12 residues. CDR3 in DNA: TGTGCCACCGAGAGGTGGAACTATGGCTACACCTTC. This codes for CATERWNYGYTF.

This rearrangement joins TRBV7-8 to TRBJ2-7, with D tentatively TRBD2 (6 bases). V dropped 5 bases and J dropped 5 bases, with 16 bases sitting between them. The CDR3 has 14 amino acids. Germline V lookup: CDR1 SGHVS, CDR2 FQNEAQ. The CDR3 bases are TGTGCCAGCAGCCACGATACTAGCTTCAACGAGCAGTACTTC. Its translation: CASSHDTSFNEQYF.

Points on this clone: Within the sample, other DNA sequences also encode this same CDR3. The chain joins TRBV28 to TRBJ1-3; D remains ambiguous. CDR1 MDHEN and CDR2 SYDVKM come from the germline V gene. This CDR3 is built from 12 residues. V shed 3 bases and J shed 4 bases, with 4 bases lying between them. This chain's CDR3 is CASSFGGNTIYF. The CDR3 DNA is TGTGCCAGCAGTTTCGGGGGAAACACCATATATTTT.

For this clone: Compared with germline, one end of the junction differs, possibly owing to a read error. This rearrangement joins TRBV5-6 to TRBJ2-7; TRBD1 aligns across 9 bases. Germline lookup yields CDR1 SGHDT and CDR2 YYEEEE. This CDR3 is 14 amino acids long. The CDR3 DNA sequence: TGTGCCAGCAGCTACGGGACAGGGACCGACCTAGCCCGCTTC. Protein product: CASSYGTGTDLARF.

This clone was observed a few times. The chain couples TRBV10-1 to TRBJ2-7; D is perhaps TRBD1 or TRBD2 (5 bases each). Trimming cost V 0 bases and J 8 bases, with 14 bases left between them. The CDR3 is made up of 14 amino acids. Looked up from germline, CDR1 is WNHNN and CDR2 is SYGVQD (reference sequence). The CDR3 coding sequence is TGCGCCAGCAGTGAGTCGAGGGGACGAGATAAGCAGTACTTC. Translation gives CASSESRGRDKQYF.

The V call is TRBV6-1, the J call TRBJ1-5; no reliable D call. Between the trimmed V and J ends, which lost 2 bases and 0 bases, there was a span of 11 bases. The CDR3 has 16 amino acids. Looked up from germline, CDR1 is MNHNS and CDR2 is SASEGT. CDR3 sequence: CASSEFGGPSNQPQHF. The CDR3 region has the DNA TGTGCCAGCAGTGAATTCGGTGGACCTAGCAATCAGCCCCAGCATTTT.

This chain uses TRBV30 with TRBJ1-2; TRBD1 matches at 7 bases. Germline CDR1 and CDR2: GTSNPN and SVGIG (reference sequence). The CDR3 is made up of 15 amino acids. J gave up 0 bases and V 5 bases, and 9 bases lay outside the gene matches. The CDR3 here is CAWDRDSDSNYGYTF. CDR3 coding DNA: TGTGCCTGGGACCGGGACAGCGATTCTAACTATGGCTACACCTTC.

The chain recombines TRBV11-1 with TRBJ2-6; possibly TRBD1 for D (5 bases). Trimming pared 4 bases from V and 0 bases from J, leaving 16 bases between. The CDR3 covers 18 residues. CDR1 is SGHAT, CDR2 FQDESV, per germline (reference sequence). The chain's CDR3 is CASSSRAGHYSGANVLTF. CDR3 nucleotides: TGTGCCAGCAGCTCCCGAGCAGGGCATTACTCTGGGGCCAACGTCCTGACTTTC.

The chain has TRBV7-9 and TRBJ2-6, with unresolved D. CDR3 length: 15 residues. CDR1 and CDR2 from the germline V gene are SEHNR and FQNEAQ (reference sequence). Trimming stripped 1 base from V and 3 bases from J, with 7 bases between. Here the CDR3 DNA reads TGTGCCAGCAGCTTAGATCTGTTTGGGGCCAACGTCCTGACTTTC. Translation gives CASSLDLFGANVLTF.

The chain uses TRBV7-2 and TRBJ2-3; 11 nucleotides match TRBD2. This CDR3 contains 18 residues. CDR1 is SGHTA and CDR2 is FQGNSA in the germline V gene. Trimming took 5 bases from V and 6 from J; bases not matched to a gene: 16. The CDR3 protein is CASSPTPGSGGAVDTQYF. The DNA for the CDR3 is TGTGCCAGCAGCCCTACACCGGGTAGCGGGGGGGCCGTGGATACGCAGTATTTT.

The chain is built from TRBV9 and TRBJ1-1, with a tentative D call TRBD1 (5 bases). Trimming cost V 3 bases and J 0 bases, with 12 bases left between them. CDR1 is SGDLS, CDR2 YYNGEE, per germline. The CDR3 covers 15 residues. The CDR3 sequence: CASSEGGAMNTEAFF. The DNA of the CDR3 is TGTGCCAGCAGCGAAGGTGGGGCGATGAACACTGAAGCTTTCTTT. The full variable domain, completed using reference TRBV9 and TRBJ1-1, is DSGVTQTPKHLITATGQRVTLRCSPRSGDLSVYWYQQSLDQGLQFLIQYYNGEERAKGNILERFSAQQFPDLHSELNLSSLELGDSALYFCASSEGGAMNTEAFFGQGTRLTVV.

The chain has TRBV6-1 and TRBJ2-7; TRBD2 matches 12 bases. CDR1 MNHNS and CDR2 SASEGT come from the germline V gene. The CDR3 is 17 amino acids. Trimming took 3 bases from V and 6 from J; bases not matched to a gene: 12. The CDR3: CASSDRGTSGSPFEQYF. CDR3 bases: TGTGCCAGCAGTGACAGGGGGACTAGCGGGTCCCCCTTCGAGCAGTACTTC.

V usage is TRBV6-1 and J usage is TRBJ1-6; D uncertain. There are 14 residues in the CDR3. Trimming pared 1 base from V and 10 bases from J, leaving 11 bases between. CDR1 MNHNS and CDR2 SASEGT come from the germline V gene. Written as DNA, the CDR3 is TGTGCCAGCAGTGAAGAAAGCTCCGGGTCACCCCTCCACTTT. This gives the protein CASSEESSGSPLHF.

This clone was found once. This chain joins TRBV29-1 and TRBJ1-3; maybe TRBD1 (5 bases). The CDR3 has 14 amino acids. The V and J ends lost 5 bases and 1 base respectively, with 12 bases between them. CDR1 is SQVTM and CDR2 is ANQGSEA in the germline V gene. CDR3 nucleotide sequence: TGCAGCGTTAATTCGGGGGAATCTGGAAACACCATATATTTT. Encoded protein: CSVNSGESGNTIYF. Using reference TRBV29-1 and TRBJ1-3 for the parts outside the CDR3, the full variable domain is SAVISQKPSRDICQRGTSLTIQCQVDSQVTMMFWYRQQPGQSLTLIATANQGSEATYESGFVIDKFPISRPNLTFSTLTVSNMSPEDSSIYLCSVNSGESGNTIYFGEGSWLTVV.

The chain couples TRBV28 to TRBJ2-1; no reliable D call. CDR1 and CDR2 (germline): MDHEN, SYDVKM. The CDR3 covers 15 residues. Trimming took off 5 bases at V and 3 bases at J, with 14 bases between the two ends. CDR3 sequence reads: CASSGPQWGYNEQFF. The CDR3 region has the DNA TGTGCCAGCAGTGGGCCCCAATGGGGCTACAATGAGCAGTTCTTC. The whole variable domain, filled in from reference TRBV28 and TRBJ2-1, reads DVKVTQSSRYLVKRTGEKVFLECVQDMDHENMFWYRQDPGLGLRLIYFSYDVKMKEKGDIPEGYSVSREKKERFSLILESASTNQTSMYLCASSGPQWGYNEQFFGPGTRLTVL.

This chain joins TRBV5-4 and TRBJ2-3; 12 positions match TRBD2. V shed 1 base and J 4 bases; nucleotides not matched to a gene: 1. Germline values: CDR1 SGHNT, CDR2 YYREEE (reference sequence). This CDR3 region has 15 residues. The DNA of the CDR3 is TGTGCCAGCAGCTTGCTAGCGGGAGGGCCAGATACGCAGTATTTT. This encodes CASSLLAGGPDTQYF.

This chain links TRBV19 with TRBJ2-7; 8 bases line up with TRBD1. Per the germline V gene, CDR1 is LNHDA and CDR2 is SQIVND (reference sequence). J was trimmed by 3 bases and V by 6 bases; bases with no gene match: 19. CDR3 length: 18 amino acids. The CDR3 DNA sequence: TGTGCCAGTAGCCGGCAGGGTCCCCGGACAGGGTTGCTCTACGAGCAGTACTTC. Its protein is CASSRQGPRTGLLYEQYF.

The rearrangement joins TRBV27 to TRBJ2-1; perhaps TRBD1 as D (5 bases). Germline CDR1 MNHEY, CDR2 SMNVEV (reference sequence). The CDR3 is 13 residues long. The germline V and J ends were trimmed by 1 base and 6 bases, with 7 bases remaining between them. Written as DNA, the CDR3 is TGTGCCAGCAGTTTATGGCAGGGCAATGAGCAGTTCTTC. Its protein is CASSLWQGNEQFF.

The V gene is TRBV11-1, the J gene TRBJ2-1; D gene ambiguous. The CDR3 has 12 amino acids. Germline assignment: CDR1 SGHAT and CDR2 FQDESV (reference sequence). The V end was cut by 3 bases, the J end by 3 bases, with 3 bases between. CDR3: CASSFGYNEQFF. The CDR3 nucleotides are TGTGCCAGCAGCTTCGGCTACAATGAGCAGTTCTTC. Using reference TRBV11-1 and TRBJ2-1 for the parts outside the CDR3, the full variable domain is EAEVAQSPRYKITEKSQAVAFWCDPISGHATLYWYRQILGQGPELLVQFQDESVVDDSQLPKDRFSAERLKGVDSTLKIQPAELGDSAMYLCASSFGYNEQFFGPGTRLTVL.

This rearrangement joins TRBV7-8 to TRBJ2-3; no clear D gene. V was cut by 7 bases and J by 4 bases, with 18 bases left in between. The CDR3 runs to 15 residues. From germline, CDR1 is SGHVS and CDR2 FQNEAQ. The CDR3 coding sequence is TGTGCCAGCAAAGATGACGGGCCTTATCCAGATACGCAGTATTTT. Translating it yields CASKDDGPYPDTQYF.

This clone was seen more than once but under ten times. Distinct nucleotide sequences in the sample also encode this CDR3. V and J are TRBV27 and TRBJ2-7; 7 bases align to TRBD1. The V segment lost 1 base and the J segment 2 bases; nucleotides outside the gene matches: 2. The CDR3 is made up of 14 amino acids. Germline CDR1 and CDR2: MNHEY and SMNVEV (reference sequence). The CDR3 loop is CASSLWQGAYEQYF. As DNA, the CDR3 is TGTGCCAGCAGTTTATGGCAGGGGGCCTACGAGCAGTACTTC.

Concerning this clone itself: The same CDR3 can be traced to other DNA sequences in this sample. The rearrangement links TRBV28 to TRBJ2-7, with 7 bases lining up with TRBD1. The germline gives CDR1 MDHEN, CDR2 SYDVKM. V trimming: 1 base; J trimming: 4 bases; junction bases outside the gene matches: 7. The CDR3 has 15 amino acids. The chain's CDR3 is CASSLSRTGLYEQYF. CDR3 coding DNA: TGTGCCAGCAGTTTATCCCGGACAGGTCTTTACGAGCAGTACTTC.

This clone was seen just once. The chain uses TRBV6-5 and TRBJ2-1; D perhaps matches TRBD2 (6 bases). Trimming cost V 5 bases and J 2 bases, with 10 bases left between them. The CDR3 is 14 residues long. In germline, CDR1 is MNHEY, CDR2 SVGAGI. In nucleotides, the CDR3 is TGTGCCAGCAGTGCTAGCGACCCCTACAATGAGCAGTTCTTC. Residues: CASSASDPYNEQFF.

The chain links TRBV5-1 to TRBJ1-6; D unclear. The ends were cut back, 4 bases at V and 0 bases at J, with 11 bases in the middle. Germline CDR1 SGHRS, CDR2 YFSETQ. The CDR3 sequence is 16 residues long. The DNA of the CDR3 is TGCGCCAGCAGCCCAGGTCCAAGCTCCTATAATTCACCCCTCCACTTT. It codes for CASSPGPSSYNSPLHF.